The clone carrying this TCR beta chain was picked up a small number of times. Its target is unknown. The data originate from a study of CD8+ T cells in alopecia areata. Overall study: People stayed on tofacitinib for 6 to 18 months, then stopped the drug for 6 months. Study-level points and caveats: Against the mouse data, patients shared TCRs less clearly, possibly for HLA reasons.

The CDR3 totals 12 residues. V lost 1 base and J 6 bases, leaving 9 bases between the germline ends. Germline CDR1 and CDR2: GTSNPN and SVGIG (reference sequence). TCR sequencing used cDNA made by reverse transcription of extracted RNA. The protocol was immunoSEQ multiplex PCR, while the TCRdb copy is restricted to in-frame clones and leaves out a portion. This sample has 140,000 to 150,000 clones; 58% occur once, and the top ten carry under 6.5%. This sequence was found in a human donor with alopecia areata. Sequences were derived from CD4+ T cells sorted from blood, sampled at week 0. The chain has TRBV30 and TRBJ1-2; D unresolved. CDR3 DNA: TGTGCCTGGAGTGCTGACCGTGATGGCTACACCTTC. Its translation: CAWSADRDGYTF.